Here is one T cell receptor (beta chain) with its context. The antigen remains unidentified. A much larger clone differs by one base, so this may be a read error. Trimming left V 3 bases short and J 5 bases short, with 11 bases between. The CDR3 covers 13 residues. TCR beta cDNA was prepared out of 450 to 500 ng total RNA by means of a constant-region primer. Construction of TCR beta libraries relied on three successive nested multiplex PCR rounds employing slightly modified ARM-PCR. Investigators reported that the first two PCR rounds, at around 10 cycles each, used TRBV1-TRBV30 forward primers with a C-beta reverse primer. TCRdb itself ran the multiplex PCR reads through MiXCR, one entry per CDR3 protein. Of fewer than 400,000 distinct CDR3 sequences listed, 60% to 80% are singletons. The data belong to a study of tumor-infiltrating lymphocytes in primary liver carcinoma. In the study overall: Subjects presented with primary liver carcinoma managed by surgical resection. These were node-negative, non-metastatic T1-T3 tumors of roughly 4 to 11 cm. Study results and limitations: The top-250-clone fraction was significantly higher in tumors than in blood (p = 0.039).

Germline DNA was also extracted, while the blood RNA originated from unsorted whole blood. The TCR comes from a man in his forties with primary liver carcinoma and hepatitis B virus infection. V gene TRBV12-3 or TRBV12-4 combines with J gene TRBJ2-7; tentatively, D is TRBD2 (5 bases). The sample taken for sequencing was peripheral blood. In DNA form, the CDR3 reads TGTGCCAGCAGTTTGGCGGGTAGGGACGAGCAGTACTTC. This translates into CASSLAGRDEQYF.